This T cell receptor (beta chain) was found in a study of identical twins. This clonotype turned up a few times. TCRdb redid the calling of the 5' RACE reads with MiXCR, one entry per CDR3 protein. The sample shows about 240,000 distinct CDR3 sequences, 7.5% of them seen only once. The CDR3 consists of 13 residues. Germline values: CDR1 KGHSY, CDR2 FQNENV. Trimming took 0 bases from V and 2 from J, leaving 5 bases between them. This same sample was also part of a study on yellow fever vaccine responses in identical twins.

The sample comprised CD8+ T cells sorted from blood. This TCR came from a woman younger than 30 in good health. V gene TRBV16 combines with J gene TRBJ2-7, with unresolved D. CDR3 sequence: CASSQSATYEQYF. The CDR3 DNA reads TGTGCCAGCAGCCAATCTGCCACCTACGAGCAGTACTTC.